The 20 T cell receptor beta chains below come from one sample, sequenced in a study of CD8 T cells in Susac syndrome. Random hexamers were used to reverse transcribe the RNA input (roughly 0.5 to 1 ug). TCRdb itself ran the immunoSEQ multiplex PCR reads through MiXCR, one entry per CDR3 protein. The repertoire holds about 81,000 distinct CDR3 sequences, with approximately 95% as singletons. Sequenced: CD8+ T cells from PBMCs. The receptor source for this set is a human donor with Susac syndrome.

The V gene is TRBV3-1, the J gene TRBJ2-5; 9 bases fit TRBD2. V was clipped by 4 bases and J by 3 bases; unmatched bases: 3. Germline V gene data show CDR1 as LGHDT and CDR2 as YNNKEL (reference sequence). This CDR3 contains 14 residues. The DNA for the CDR3 is TGTGCCAGCAGCCCGACTAGCGGAAAAGAGACCCAGTACTTC. It yields the protein CASSPTSGKETQYF.

This rearrangement joins TRBV13 to TRBJ2-7; 7 bases are shared with TRBD1. Germline-derived CDR1 and CDR2 are PRHDT and FYEKMQ (reference sequence). V gave up 5 bases and J gave up 4 bases; unmatched junction bases: 11. CDR3 length: 15 amino acids. The CDR3 is CASSVFGTANYEQYF. The CDR3 nucleotides are TGTGCCAGCAGCGTCTTCGGGACAGCCAATTACGAGCAGTACTTC.

The rearrangement uses TRBV19 and TRBJ2-3; 7 bases line up with TRBD2. The J segment lost 2 bases and the V segment lost 9 bases, leaving 8 bases of the junction unmatched. The germline CDR1 and CDR2 sequences are LNHDA and SQIVND (reference sequence). The CDR3 sequence is 14 residues long. CDR3 residues: CASALAGPTDTQYF. In DNA, the CDR3 is TGTGCCAGCGCCTTAGCGGGCCCCACAGATACGCAGTATTTT. Complete variable domain (other parts from reference TRBV19 and TRBJ2-3): DGGITQSPKYLFRKEGQNVTLSCEQNLNHDAMYWYRQDPGQGLRLIYYSQIVNDFQKGDIAEGYSVSREKKESFPLTVTSAQKNPTAFYLCASALAGPTDTQYFGPGTRLTVL.

This clonotype was observed once. This chain links TRBV9 with TRBJ2-3; D not resolved. Germline V lookup: CDR1 SGDLS, CDR2 YYNGEE. This CDR3 is 13 amino acids long. Trimming removed 4 bases at V and 1 base at J, with 7 bases between. The CDR3 sequence is CASSSSGTDTQYF. In nucleotides, the CDR3 is TGTGCCAGCAGCTCCAGCGGCACAGATACGCAGTATTTT.

J is TRBJ2-2 and V is TRBV7-9; TRBD1 might be the D (6 bases). Germline V gene lookup returns CDR1 SEHNR and CDR2 FQNEAQ (reference sequence). V was shortened by 5 bases and J by 6 bases, with 13 bases between the two germline ends. The CDR3 sequence is 14 residues long. DNA for the CDR3: TGTGCCAGCAGCCATTCACAGGGCCCCGGGGAGCTGTTTTTT. Translating it yields CASSHSQGPGELFF.

V usage is TRBV4-3 and J usage is TRBJ2-3, with no clear D. Trimming shortened V by 0 bases and J by 4 bases, and 11 bases separated the two germline ends. Germline V gene data show CDR1 as LGHNA and CDR2 as YSLEER. CDR3 size: 15 residues. In DNA form, the CDR3 reads TGCGCCAGCAGCCAAGATCTGGTAGCTCCAGATACGCAGTATTTT. It translates to CASSQDLVAPDTQYF.

The count of this clonotype is one. V gene TRBV12-5 combines with J gene TRBJ2-7; possibly TRBD2 for D (5 bases). Germline V gene data show CDR1 as LGHNT and CDR2 as FRNRAP. The germline V and J ends were trimmed by 5 bases and 1 base, with 15 bases remaining between them. This CDR3 has 15 residues. CDR3 sequence reads: CASGPLAPTSYEQYF. CDR3 nucleotides: TGTGCTAGTGGTCCCTTAGCGCCTACGTCCTACGAGCAGTACTTC.

This rearrangement joins TRBV13 to TRBJ2-7, with 9 bases aligning to TRBD1. This CDR3 is 15 amino acids long. Germline CDR1 and CDR2: PRHDT and FYEKMQ (reference sequence). Trimming at V came to 5 bases and at J to 2 bases, leaving 7 bases not matched to a gene. The CDR3 is CASSLDRGVAYEQYF. CDR3 nucleotide sequence: TGTGCCAGCAGCCTCGACAGGGGGGTAGCCTACGAGCAGTACTTC.

V is TRBV18 and J is TRBJ1-4; 7 bases match TRBD1. Trimming cost V 3 bases and J 4 bases; bases outside gene matches: 11. This CDR3 region has 17 residues. Germline V lookup: CDR1 KGHSH, CDR2 LQKENI. This CDR3 reads CASSPGQDYPFNEKLFF. In DNA form, the CDR3 reads TGTGCCAGCTCACCTGGACAGGACTACCCATTTAATGAAAAACTGTTTTTT.

This clonotype was seen just once. The chain links TRBV7-9 to TRBJ2-2, with 8 bases identical to TRBD2. CDR3 size: 17 residues. Germline-derived CDR1 and CDR2 are SEHNR and FQNEAQ (reference sequence). V was clipped by 5 bases and J by 0 bases; unmatched bases: 8. DNA for the CDR3: TGTGCCAGCAGCCTGCGGGAGGCGGACCCGAACACCGGGGAGCTGTTTTTT. Translation gives CASSLREADPNTGELFF.

The chain employs TRBV10-2 and TRBJ2-7, with 7 bases identical to TRBD2. Germline V CDR1 and CDR2: WSHSY, SAAADI. V was pared by 6 bases and J by 0 bases, with 14 bases of the junction left unmatched. This CDR3 is built from 17 residues. The CDR3 is CASRTLAGSSPSYEQYF. Here the CDR3 DNA reads TGCGCCAGCAGAACCTTAGCGGGTAGTTCCCCCTCCTACGAGCAGTACTTC.

This clonotype occurred a few times. The gene calls are TRBV28 and TRBJ2-1, with a tentative D call TRBD2 (5 bases). There are 11 residues in the CDR3. CDR1 and CDR2 from the germline V gene are MDHEN and SYDVKM. The ends were cut back, 3 bases at V and 8 bases at J, with 5 bases in the middle. The CDR3 spells CASSLRDEQFF. For the CDR3, the DNA is TGTGCCAGCAGTTTGAGGGATGAGCAGTTCTTC.

The CDR3 protein is CASSPYREQYF. The CDR3 bases are TGTGCCAGCAGCCCCTATCGGGAGCAGTACTTC. The rearrangement uses TRBV28 and TRBJ2-7; D not certain. Trimming cost V 6 bases and J 7 bases, with 10 bases left between them. Germline V gene lookup returns CDR1 MDHEN and CDR2 SYDVKM. This CDR3 has 11 residues.

The rearrangement joins TRBV5-6 to TRBJ1-2; no definite D call. Trimming took off 1 base at V and 2 bases at J, with 9 bases between the two ends. From germline, CDR1 is SGHDT and CDR2 YYEEEE. The CDR3 is 14 residues long. The DNA for the CDR3 is TGTGCCAGCAGCTTGCCCGACACGAACTATGGCTACACCTTC. Translating it yields CASSLPDTNYGYTF.

The chain uses TRBV9 and TRBJ2-1; D tentatively reads TRBD1 or TRBD2 (5 bases each). Deletions cut 5 bases from V and 5 bases from J, with 23 bases between. Germline V gene sequence: CDR1 SGDLS, CDR2 YYNGEE. The CDR3 runs 17 residues. The CDR3 nucleotides are TGTGCCAGCAGTGCTGCCCGGGGCCCAACCACCCACAATGAGCAGTTCTTC. The encoded protein is CASSAARGPTTHNEQFF.

This clonotype has just one count. The chain links TRBV4-2 to TRBJ2-1, with 9 bases identical to TRBD2. V was clipped by 5 bases and J by 4 bases; unmatched bases: 6. Germline-derived CDR1 and CDR2 are LGHNA and YNFKEQ. The CDR3 has 15 residues. CDR3 sequence reads: CASSYSGSVYNEQFF. The CDR3 nucleotides are TGTGCCAGCAGCTATAGCGGGAGCGTATACAATGAGCAGTTCTTC.

This clonotype was observed a few times. The chain combines TRBV12-3 or TRBV12-4 with TRBJ1-2; maybe TRBD1 (5 bases). The CDR3 runs to 15 residues. The V and J ends lost 5 bases and 4 bases respectively, with 17 bases between them. CDR3 in DNA: TGTGCCAGCAGTCCCACGTGGGACGGTCCCTATGGCTACACCTTC. This encodes CASSPTWDGPYGYTF.

The chain is built from TRBV12-3 or TRBV12-4 and TRBJ2-5; perhaps TRBD2 as D (6 bases). The V and J ends lost 4 bases and 5 bases respectively, with 17 bases between them. There are 15 residues in the CDR3. The CDR3 region is CASSSEGYTKETQYF. In DNA form, the CDR3 reads TGTGCCAGCAGTTCGGAGGGGTATACCAAGGAGACCCAGTACTTC.

The chain carries TRBV9 and TRBJ2-7, with 8 positions matching TRBD1. Germline assignment: CDR1 SGDLS and CDR2 YYNGEE. V dropped 0 bases and J dropped 6; count of bases not matched to a gene: 11. The CDR3 sequence is 16 residues long. The CDR3 nucleotides are TGTGCCAGCAGCGTAGGGGGGACACAGGGGGTTCCCGAGCAGTACTTC. Amino acid sequence: CASSVGGTQGVPEQYF.

The chain employs TRBV12-3 or TRBV12-4 and TRBJ2-1; the D is unclear. The CDR3 consists of 14 residues. Deletions cut 6 bases from V and 5 bases from J, with 14 bases between. In nucleotides, the CDR3 is TGTGCCAGCAGAGGTCCGATTTTGGACAATGAGCAGTTCTTC. It is translated as CASRGPILDNEQFF.